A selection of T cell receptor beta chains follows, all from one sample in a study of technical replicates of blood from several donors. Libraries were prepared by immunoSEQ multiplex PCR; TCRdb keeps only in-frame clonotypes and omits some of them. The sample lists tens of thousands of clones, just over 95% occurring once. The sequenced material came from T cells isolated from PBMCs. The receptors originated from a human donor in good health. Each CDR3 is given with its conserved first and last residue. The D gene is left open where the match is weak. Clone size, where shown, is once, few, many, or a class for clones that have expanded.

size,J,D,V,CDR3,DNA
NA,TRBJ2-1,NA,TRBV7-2,CASSLPGLYNEQFF,TGTGCCAGCAGCTTACCGGGACTCTACAATGAGCAGTTCTTC
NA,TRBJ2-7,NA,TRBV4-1,CASSQGGMGNSYEQYF,TGCGCCAGCAGCCAAGGCGGGATGGGGAACTCCTACGAGCAGTACTTC
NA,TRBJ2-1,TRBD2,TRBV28,CASSITGGAEQFF,TGTGCCAGCAGTATTACGGGGGGGGCTGAGCAGTTCTTC
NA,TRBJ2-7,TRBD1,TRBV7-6,CASSSGTGGSEQYF,TGTGCCAGCAGCTCCGGGACAGGGGGATCCGAGCAGTACTTC
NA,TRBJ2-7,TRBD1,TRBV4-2,CASSQGTGGNYEQYF,TGTGCCAGCAGCCAAGGCACAGGGGGTAATTACGAGCAGTACTTC
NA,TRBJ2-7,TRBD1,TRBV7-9,CASSLVGQGSYEQYF,TGTGCCAGCAGCTTAGTAGGACAGGGCTCCTACGAGCAGTACTTC
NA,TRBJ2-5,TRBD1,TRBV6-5,CASGPGQGFLDQYF,TGTGCCAGCGGACCAGGACAGGGGTTTCTGGACCAGTACTTC
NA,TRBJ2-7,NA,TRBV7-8,CASSLVRLDTYEQYF,TGTGCCAGCAGCTTAGTCCGGTTAGATACCTACGAGCAGTACTTC
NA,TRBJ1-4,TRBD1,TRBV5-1,CASSSQTGAREKLFF,TGCGCCAGCAGCTCACAAACAGGGGCACGGGAAAAACTGTTTTTT
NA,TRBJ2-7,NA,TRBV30,CAWTPRGYHYEQYF,TGTGCCTGGACCCCACGAGGTTACCACTACGAGCAGTACTTC
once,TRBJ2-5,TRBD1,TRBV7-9,CASSLEGARRETQYF,TGTGCCAGCAGCTTAGAGGGGGCGCGAAGGGAGACCCAGTACTTC
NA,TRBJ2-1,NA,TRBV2,CASRTRGGGNEQFF,TGTGCCAGCAGGACAAGGGGTGGGGGGAATGAGCAGTTCTTC
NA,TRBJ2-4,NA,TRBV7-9,CASSALGDLAKNIQYF,TGTGCCAGCAGCGCTCTGGGCGATCTAGCCAAAAACATTCAGTACTTC
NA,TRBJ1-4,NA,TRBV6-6,CASRVQGNANEKLFF,TGTGCCAGCAGGGTTCAGGGCAACGCTAATGAAAAACTGTTTTTT
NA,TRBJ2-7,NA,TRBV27,CASSFTPPQSFEQYF,TGTGCCAGCAGTTTTACCCCTCCCCAGTCTTTCGAGCAGTACTTC
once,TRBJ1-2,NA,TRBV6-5,CASSPTGDYGYTF,TGTGCCAGCAGCCCAACAGGAGACTATGGCTACACCTTC
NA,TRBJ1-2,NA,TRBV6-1,CASRTPGDGGYTF,TGTGCCAGCAGGACCCCCGGGGATGGCGGCTACACCTTC
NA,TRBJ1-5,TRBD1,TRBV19,CASSNPPSIRETGSQGNQPQHF,TGTGCCAGTAGTAACCCCCCTTCGATCAGGGAAACAGGTTCACAGGGGAATCAGCCCCAGCATTTT
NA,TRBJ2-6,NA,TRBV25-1,CASSELTESSGANVLTF,TGTGCCAGCAGTGAATTGACAGAGAGCTCTGGGGCCAACGTCCTGACTTTC
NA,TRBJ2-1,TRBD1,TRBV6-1,CASSEARTGVFYNEQFF,TGTGCCAGCAGTGAAGCTCGGACAGGGGTTTTCTACAATGAGCAGTTCTTC
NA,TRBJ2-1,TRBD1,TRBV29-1,CSVKRGQGSLDEQFF,TGCAGCGTAAAAAGGGGACAGGGGAGCCTGGATGAGCAGTTCTTC
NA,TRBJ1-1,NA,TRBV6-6,CASTADIKNTEAFF,TGTGCCAGCACCGCAGACATTAAGAACACTGAAGCTTTCTTT
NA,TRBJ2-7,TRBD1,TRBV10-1,CASSNDRDYEQYF,TGCGCCAGCAGTAATGACAGGGACTACGAGCAGTACTTC
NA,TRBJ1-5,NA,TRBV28,CASSLVENQPQHF,TGTGCCAGCAGTTTAGTGGAGAATCAGCCCCAGCATTTT
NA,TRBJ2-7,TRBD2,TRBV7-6,CASSRNSGGYYEQYF,TGTGCCAGCAGCCGTAATAGCGGGGGGTACTACGAGCAGTACTTC
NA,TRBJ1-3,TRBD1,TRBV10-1,CASSEDTRGRKRAGNTIYF,TGCGCCAGCAGTGAGGACACCAGGGGGCGGAAGAGGGCTGGAAACACCATATATTTT
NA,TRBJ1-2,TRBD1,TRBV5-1,CASSSGTDPAGNDGYTF,TGCGCCAGCAGCTCGGGGACAGACCCAGCGGGCAACGATGGCTACACCTTC
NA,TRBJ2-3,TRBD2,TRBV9,CASSVTSGARTDTQYF,TGTGCCAGCAGCGTGACTAGCGGGGCACGCACAGATACGCAGTATTTT
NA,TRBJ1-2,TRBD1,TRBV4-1,CASSQEQGAIGYTF,TGCGCCAGCAGCCAAGAACAGGGGGCGATTGGTTACACCTTC
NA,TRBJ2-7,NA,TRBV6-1,CASSEAAAGYFSYEQYF,TGTGCCAGCAGTGAAGCGGCGGCGGGATATTTCTCCTACGAGCAGTACTTC
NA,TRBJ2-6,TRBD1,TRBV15,CATSVDRGLPGANVLTF,TGTGCCACCAGCGTAGACAGGGGGCTTCCTGGGGCCAACGTCCTGACTTTC
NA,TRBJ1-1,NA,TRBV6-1,CASSEASTLAEAFF,TGTGCCAGCAGTGAAGCTAGTACGTTAGCTGAAGCTTTCTTT
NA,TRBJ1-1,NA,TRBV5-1,CASSYSGDAEAFF,TGCGCCAGCAGCTACTCGGGGGACGCTGAAGCTTTCTTT
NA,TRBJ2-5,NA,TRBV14,CASSQGIAKTQYF,TGTGCCAGCAGCCAAGGAATAGCCAAGACCCAGTACTTC
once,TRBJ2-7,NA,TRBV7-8,CASSQKTSPFYEQYF,TGTGCCAGCAGCCAAAAGACTAGTCCCTTTTACGAGCAGTACTTC
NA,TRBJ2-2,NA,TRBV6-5,CASRGAGELFF,TGTGCCAGCAGGGGCGCCGGGGAGCTGTTTTTT
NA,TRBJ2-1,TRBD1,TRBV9,CASSEQGTYNEQFF,TGTGCCAGCAGCGAACAGGGGACCTACAATGAGCAGTTCTTC